A selection of T cell receptor beta chains follows, all from one sample in a study of cytotoxic CD8 clonotypes in ibrutinib-treated CLL. Sequencing was performed with immunoSEQ multiplex PCR; in TCRdb, only in-frame clones are kept and a portion is missing. Altogether about 140,000 clones are present, about 76% being singletons, with the ten largest covering 4.5% to 6.5%. The specimen comprised PBMCs, sampled after 24 months of ibrutinib treatment. Source of these receptors: a human donor with chronic lymphocytic leukemia. CDR3s include the opening cysteine and the closing phenylalanine or tryptophan. A D gene is named only where the DNA matches it firmly. Some rows mark clone size as missing; the rest say once, few, many or name a class of expanded clone.

>TRBV4-3|TRBJ2-5|TRBD2|once
TGCGCCAGCAGCCATGCTAGCGGGAGGGGGGAAGAGACCCAGTACTTC
CASSHASGRGEETQYF
>TRBV6-6|TRBJ2-3|TRBD1|once
TGTGCCAGCAGTCCCCGACAGGGGGCAAGAGATACGCAGTATTTT
CASSPRQGARDTQYF
>TRBV11-3|TRBJ2-7|NA|NA
TGTGCCAGCAGCCCCGGTGCCGCCGGAGGTGAGCAGTACTTC
CASSPGAAGGEQYF
>TRBV28|TRBJ2-4|NA|few
TGTGCCAGCCGAGTTGGTCTAGCCAAAAACATTCAGTACTTC
CASRVGLAKNIQYF
>TRBV6-6|TRBJ1-1|NA|NA
TGTGCCAGCAGTTACTCGTGGCCGGACGGAGAAGCTTTCTTT
CASSYSWPDGEAFF
>TRBV5-4|TRBJ2-7|NA|once
TGTGCCAGCAGCCCTGGGGGTCACAACTCCTACGAGCAGTACTTC
CASSPGGHNSYEQYF
>TRBV9|TRBJ1-1|NA|NA
TGTGCCAGCAGCGTAGTGGGTTCATTGGCTGAAGCTTTCTTT
CASSVVGSLAEAFF
>TRBV4-3|TRBJ2-6|NA|NA
TGCGCCAGCAGCCGGGGACTGCGAGGGGCCAACGTCCTGACTTTC
CASSRGLRGANVLTF
>TRBV18|TRBJ2-1|NA|NA
TGTGCCAGCTCACCACTCCAGGGTAATGAGCAGTTCTTC
CASSPLQGNEQFF
>TRBV7-9|TRBJ2-7|TRBD2|NA
TGTGCCAGCAGCTTAGCGCCGGCGGGAGGCAGTTACGAGCAGTACTTC
CASSLAPAGGSYEQYF
>TRBV11-3|TRBJ2-1|NA|NA
TGTGCCAGCAGCTTAGCGGGGTCGTCCTACAATGAGCAGTTCTTC
CASSLAGSSYNEQFF
>TRBV7-2|TRBJ2-7|NA|NA
TGTGCCAGCGCGAGGGGGAGTGGCTTGTCCTACGAGCAGTACTTC
CASARGSGLSYEQYF
>TRBV28|TRBJ2-7|TRBD2|few
TGTGCCAGCAGTTTAAGGGGACTAGCGGAGACCTACGAGCAGTACTTC
CASSLRGLAETYEQYF
>TRBV4-2|TRBJ2-3|NA|NA
TGTGCCAGCAGCCAAGGTGCGGATGTGGGTACGCAGTATTTT
CASSQGADVGTQYF
>TRBV29-1|TRBJ1-3|NA|few
TGCAGCGTCCGGACGGGTGGAAACACCATATATTTT
CSVRTGGNTIYF
>TRBV6-5|TRBJ2-2|NA|few
TGTGCCAGCAGTTACTCGAGACGCACCGGGGAGCTGTTTTTT
CASSYSRRTGELFF
>TRBV10-3|TRBJ2-5|TRBD2|NA
TGTGCCATCAGTGAGGGACTAGCGGGCCAAGAGACCCAGTACTTC
CAISEGLAGQETQYF
>TRBV5-1|TRBJ1-2|NA|NA
TGCGCCAGCAGCTTGGGAGGGGGTAACTATGGCTACACCTTC
CASSLGGGNYGYTF
>TRBV2|TRBJ1-5|NA|NA
TGTGCCAGCAGTGGGGAGGGCGGGCAGCCCCAGCATTTT
CASSGEGGQPQHF
>TRBV29-1|TRBJ1-4|NA|NA
TGCAGCGTTCGTGGGACAACTAATGAAAAACTGTTTTTT
CSVRGTTNEKLFF
>TRBV7-2|TRBJ1-2|NA|NA
TGTGCCAGCAGCCTAGAGAACTATGGCTACACCTTC
CASSLENYGYTF
>TRBV5-8|TRBJ2-7|NA|NA
TGTGCCAGCAGCTTTTGGGTACACCCCTACGAGCAGTACTTC
CASSFWVHPYEQYF
>TRBV29-1|TRBJ2-5|NA|NA
TGCAGCGTTCATAGAGGCGGGCAAGAGACCCAGTACTTC
CSVHRGGQETQYF
>TRBV2|TRBJ2-7|NA|NA
TGTGCCAGCAGACCCCAGGGCCCCTCCTACGAGCAGTACTTC
CASRPQGPSYEQYF
>TRBV9|TRBJ1-3|NA|NA
TGTGCCAGCAGCGTAGCTTGGAGCTCTGGAAACACCATATATTTT
CASSVAWSSGNTIYF
>TRBV7-3|TRBJ1-6|NA|large
TGTGCCAGCAGCTTAACCCAGTGGTCCTATAATTCACCCCTCCACTTT
CASSLTQWSYNSPLHF
>TRBV5-1|TRBJ1-5|TRBD1|NA
TGCGCCAGCAGCCCTGGCGCAGGGGGGTCTTATCGCCAGCATTTT
CASSPGAGGSYRQHF
>TRBV10-3|TRBJ1-5|NA|NA
TGTGCCATCACCCGGGACGTTGGTCAGCCCCAGCATTTT
CAITRDVGQPQHF
>TRBV18|TRBJ2-3|NA|NA
TGTGCCAGCTCCCAGACAAGGTCTGGAGATACGCAGTATTTT
CASSQTRSGDTQYF
>TRBV7-2|TRBJ2-2|TRBD1|NA
TGTGCCAGCAGCGAAGCCGGGACAGACAGGGGGACCGGGGAGCTGTTTTTT
CASSEAGTDRGTGELFF
>TRBV2|TRBJ2-7|TRBD1|NA
TGTGCCAGCAGTGAACCCACAGGGGGCTTTTACGAGCAGTACTTC
CASSEPTGGFYEQYF